The T cell receptor beta chain under discussion was sequenced for a study of identical twins. Study results and caveats: For monozygotic twins, models underestimated out-of-frame TCR alpha sharing.

Comments on this clonotype: Its cognate antigen is unknown.

One entry per CDR3 protein results from TCRdb running MiXCR on the 5' RACE reads. The sample holds hundreds of thousands of distinct CDR3 sequences, around 6.6% seen once. The ends were cut back, 6 bases at V and 5 bases at J, with 15 bases in the middle. Germline CDR1 and CDR2: MDHEN and SYDVKM. This CDR3 comprises 14 residues. The same data also contributed to another study, on yellow fever vaccine responses in identical twins.

The TCR originated in a young woman in good health. The sequenced sample consisted of memory (CD45RO+) T cells sorted from blood. The chain recombines TRBV28 with TRBJ2-3, with D possibly being TRBD1 or TRBD2 (6 bases each). CDR3 residues: CASRAAGGGDTQYF. The CDR3 region has the DNA TGTGCCAGCAGGGCCGCCGGAGGGGGAGATACGCAGTATTTT.